This T cell receptor beta chain was profiled in a study of control samples from healthy donors and cancer patients. There are 17 residues in the CDR3. Germline loops: CDR1 MNHEY, CDR2 SVGEGT. With V trimmed by 0 bases and J by 9 bases, 9 bases remained unmatched. Using immunoSEQ multiplex PCR, the repertoire was profiled, and TCRdb retains in-frame clones only, with some absent. The sample has about 130,000 clones, roughly 92% seen once. J is TRBJ2-1 and V is TRBV6-2 or TRBV6-3, with 12 bases that match TRBD2. Sequenced: blood. The receptor was isolated from a man younger than 35 in good health. CDR3 coding DNA: TGTGCCAGCAGTTACTCGAACCTAGCGGGGGGGCCGGGTGAGCAGTTCTTC. It yields the protein CASSYSNLAGGPGEQFF.